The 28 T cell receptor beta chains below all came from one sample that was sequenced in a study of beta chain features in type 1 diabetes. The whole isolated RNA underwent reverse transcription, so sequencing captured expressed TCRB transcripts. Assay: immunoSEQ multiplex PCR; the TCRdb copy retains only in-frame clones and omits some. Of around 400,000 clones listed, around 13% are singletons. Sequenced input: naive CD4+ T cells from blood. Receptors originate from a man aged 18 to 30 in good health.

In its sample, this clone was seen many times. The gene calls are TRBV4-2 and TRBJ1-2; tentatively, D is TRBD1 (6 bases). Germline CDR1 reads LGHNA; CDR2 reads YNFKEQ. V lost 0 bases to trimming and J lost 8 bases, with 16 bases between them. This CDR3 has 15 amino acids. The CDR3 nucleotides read TGTGCCAGCAGCCAAGATTTACAGCCCGGGACAGGCTACACCTTC. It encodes CASSQDLQPGTGYTF.

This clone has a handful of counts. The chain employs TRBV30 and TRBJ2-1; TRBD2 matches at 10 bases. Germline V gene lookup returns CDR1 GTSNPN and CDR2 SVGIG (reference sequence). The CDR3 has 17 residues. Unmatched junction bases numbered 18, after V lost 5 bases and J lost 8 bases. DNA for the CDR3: TGTGCCTGGGGAAGCGGGAGGGCCGCCCAGGGTTTCGATGAGCAGTTCTTC. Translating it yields CAWGSGRAAQGFDEQFF.

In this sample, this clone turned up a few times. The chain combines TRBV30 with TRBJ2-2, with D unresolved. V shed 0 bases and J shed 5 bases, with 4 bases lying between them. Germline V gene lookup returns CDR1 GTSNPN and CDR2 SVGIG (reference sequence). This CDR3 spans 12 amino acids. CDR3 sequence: CAWSVQTGELFF. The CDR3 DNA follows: TGTGCCTGGAGTGTACAAACCGGGGAGCTGTTTTTT. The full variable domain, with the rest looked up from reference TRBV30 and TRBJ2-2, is SQTIHQWPATLVQPVGSPLSLECTVEGTSNPNLYWYRQAAGRGLQLLFYSVGIGQISSEVPQNLSASRPQDRQFILSSKKLLLSDSGFYLCAWSVQTGELFFGEGSRLTVL.

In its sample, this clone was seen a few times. The chain's CDR3 is CASQSRVSTGELFF. The CDR3, as DNA: TGTGCCAGTCAGAGCAGGGTTTCAACCGGGGAGCTGTTTTTT. The chain joins TRBV7-3 to TRBJ2-2; D possibly corresponds to TRBD1 (5 bases). The CDR3 length is 14 residues. V was trimmed by 9 bases and J by 5 bases, leaving 16 bases between them. Germline CDR1 reads SGHTA; CDR2 reads FQGTGA.

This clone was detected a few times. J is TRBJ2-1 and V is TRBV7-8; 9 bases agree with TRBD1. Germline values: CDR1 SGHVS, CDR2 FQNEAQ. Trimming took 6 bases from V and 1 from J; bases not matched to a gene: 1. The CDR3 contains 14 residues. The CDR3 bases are TGTGCCAGCAGGGGACAGGGATCCTACAATGAGCAGTTCTTC. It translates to CASRGQGSYNEQFF.

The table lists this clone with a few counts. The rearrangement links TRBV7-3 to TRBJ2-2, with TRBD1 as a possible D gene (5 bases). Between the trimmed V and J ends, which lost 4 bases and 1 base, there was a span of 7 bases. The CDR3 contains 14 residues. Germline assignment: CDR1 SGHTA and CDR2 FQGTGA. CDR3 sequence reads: CASSSTVNTGELFF. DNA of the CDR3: TGTGCCAGCAGCTCGACAGTGAACACCGGGGAGCTGTTTTTT.

The CDR3 spells CASSLEAGGNYGYTF. The DNA for the CDR3 is TGTGCCAGCAGCTTGGAGGCAGGGGGGAACTATGGCTACACCTTC. The V gene is TRBV5-4, the J gene TRBJ1-2; 7 bases agree with TRBD1. Germline-derived CDR1 and CDR2 are SGHNT and YYREEE (reference sequence). J was trimmed by 2 bases and V by 0 bases; bases with no gene match: 4. CDR3 length: 15 amino acids.

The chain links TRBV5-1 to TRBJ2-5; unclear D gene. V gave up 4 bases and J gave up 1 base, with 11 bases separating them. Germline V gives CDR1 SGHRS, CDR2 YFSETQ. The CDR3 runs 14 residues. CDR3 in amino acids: CASSLGGSQETQYF. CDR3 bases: TGCGCCAGCAGCCTGGGCGGTTCCCAAGAGACCCAGTACTTC.

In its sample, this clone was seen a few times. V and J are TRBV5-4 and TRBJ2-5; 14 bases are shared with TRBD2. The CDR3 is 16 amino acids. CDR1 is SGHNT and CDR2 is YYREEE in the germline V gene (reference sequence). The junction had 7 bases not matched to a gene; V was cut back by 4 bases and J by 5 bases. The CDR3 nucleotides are TGTGCCAGCAGCGAAGGGACTAGCGGGAGAACGGAGACCCAGTACTTC. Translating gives CASSEGTSGRTETQYF.

In DNA form, the CDR3 reads TGTGCCAGCTCACCGAATACAGACTATGGCTACACCTTC. Amino acid sequence: CASSPNTDYGYTF. V and J are TRBV18 and TRBJ1-2; no definite D call. Looked up from germline, CDR1 is KGHSH and CDR2 is LQKENI. The CDR3 spans 13 residues. Deletions cut 3 bases from V and 3 bases from J, with 8 bases between.

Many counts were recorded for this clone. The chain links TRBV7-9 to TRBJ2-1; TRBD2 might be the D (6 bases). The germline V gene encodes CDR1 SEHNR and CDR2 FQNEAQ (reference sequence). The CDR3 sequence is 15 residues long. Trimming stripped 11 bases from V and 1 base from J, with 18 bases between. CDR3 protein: CAAGGRTLSYNEQFF. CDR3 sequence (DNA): TGTGCCGCGGGTGGGAGGACCCTTTCCTACAATGAGCAGTTCTTC.

The CDR3 sequence is CASSLTSSGGAEQYF. The CDR3 coding sequence is TGTGCCAGCAGCTTAACTTCTAGCGGGGGGGCCGAGCAGTACTTC. The chain joins TRBV7-3 to TRBJ2-7; TRBD2 aligns across 12 bases. Germline V CDR1 and CDR2: SGHTA, FQGTGA. The V segment lost 0 bases and the J segment 6 bases; nucleotides outside the gene matches: 3. This CDR3 region has 15 residues.

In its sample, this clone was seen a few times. Here the CDR3 reads CASSKARDRVSGANVLTF. CDR3 DNA: TGTGCCAGCAGCAAAGCACGAGACAGGGTCTCTGGGGCCAACGTCCTGACTTTC. The chain employs TRBV21-1 and TRBJ2-6; TRBD1, the table's D call, was not compared with the DNA. TRBV21-1 represents a pseudogene. The CDR3 totals 18 residues.

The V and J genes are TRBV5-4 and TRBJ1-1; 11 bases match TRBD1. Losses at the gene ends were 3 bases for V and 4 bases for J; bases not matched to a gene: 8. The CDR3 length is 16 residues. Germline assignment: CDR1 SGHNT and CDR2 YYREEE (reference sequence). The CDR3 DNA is TGTGCCAGCAGCTACCTTCGGGACAGGGGGGGCACTGAAGCTTTCTTT. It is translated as CASSYLRDRGGTEAFF.

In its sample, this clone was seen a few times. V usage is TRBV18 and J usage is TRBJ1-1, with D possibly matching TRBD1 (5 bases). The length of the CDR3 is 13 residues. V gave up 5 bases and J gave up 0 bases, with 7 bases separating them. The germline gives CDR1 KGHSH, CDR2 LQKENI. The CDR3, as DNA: TGTGCCAGCTCAGACAGCATGAACACTGAAGCTTTCTTT. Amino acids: CASSDSMNTEAFF.

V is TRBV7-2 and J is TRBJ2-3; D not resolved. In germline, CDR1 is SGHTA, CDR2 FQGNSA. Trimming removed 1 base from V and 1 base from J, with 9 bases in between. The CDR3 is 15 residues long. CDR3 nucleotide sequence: TGTGCCAGCAGCTTAGTCGCTACGCGCACAGATACGCAGTATTTT. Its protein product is CASSLVATRTDTQYF. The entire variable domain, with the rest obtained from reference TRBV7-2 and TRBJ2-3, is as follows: GAGVSQSPSNKVTEKGKDVELRCDPISGHTALYWYRQSLGQGLEFLIYFQGNSAPDKSGLPSDRFSAERTGGSVSTLTIQRTQQEDSAVYLCASSLVATRTDTQYFGPGTRLTVL.

This CDR3 is CASGLGALSTDTQYF. DNA for the CDR3: TGTGCTAGTGGTTTAGGAGCGCTTAGCACAGATACGCAGTATTTT. The V gene is TRBV12-5, the J gene TRBJ2-3; D is uncertain. This CDR3 contains 15 residues. Germline loops: CDR1 LGHNT, CDR2 FRNRAP. V lost 3 bases and J lost 0, with 10 bases in between.

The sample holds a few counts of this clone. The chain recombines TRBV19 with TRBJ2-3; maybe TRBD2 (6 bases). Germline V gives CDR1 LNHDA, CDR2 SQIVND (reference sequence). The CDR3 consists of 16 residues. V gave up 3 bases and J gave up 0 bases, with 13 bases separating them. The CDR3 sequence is CASSIVADSSTDTQYF. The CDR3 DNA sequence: TGTGCCAGTAGTATCGTAGCGGACTCTAGCACAGATACGCAGTATTTT.

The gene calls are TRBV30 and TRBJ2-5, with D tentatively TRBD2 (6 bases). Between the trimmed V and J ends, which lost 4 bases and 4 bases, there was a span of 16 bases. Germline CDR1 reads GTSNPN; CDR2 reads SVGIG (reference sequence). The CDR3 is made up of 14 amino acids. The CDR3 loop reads CAWIIPGRGETQYF. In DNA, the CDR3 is TGTGCCTGGATCATCCCCGGGAGAGGAGAGACCCAGTACTTC.

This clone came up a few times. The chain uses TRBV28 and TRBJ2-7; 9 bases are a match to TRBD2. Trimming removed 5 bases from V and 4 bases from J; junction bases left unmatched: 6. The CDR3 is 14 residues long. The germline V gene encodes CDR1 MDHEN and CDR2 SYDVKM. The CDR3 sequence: CASSQAGGPYEQYF. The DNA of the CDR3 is TGTGCCAGCAGTCAGGCGGGAGGGCCTTACGAGCAGTACTTC.

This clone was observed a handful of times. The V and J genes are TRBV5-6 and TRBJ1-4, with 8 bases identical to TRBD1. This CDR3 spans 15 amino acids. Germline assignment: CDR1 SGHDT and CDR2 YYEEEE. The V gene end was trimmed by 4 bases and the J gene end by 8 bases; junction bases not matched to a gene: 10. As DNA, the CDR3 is TGTGCCAGCAGCCGGACAAACCGGGACAGGGAAAAACTGTTTTTT. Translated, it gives CASSRTNRDREKLFF. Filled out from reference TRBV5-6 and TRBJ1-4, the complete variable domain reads DAGVTQSPTHLIKTRGQQVTLRCSPKSGHDTVSWYQQALGQGPQFIFQYYEEEERQRGNFPDRFSGHQFPNYSSELNVNALLLGDSALYLCASSRTNRDREKLFFGSGTQLSVL.

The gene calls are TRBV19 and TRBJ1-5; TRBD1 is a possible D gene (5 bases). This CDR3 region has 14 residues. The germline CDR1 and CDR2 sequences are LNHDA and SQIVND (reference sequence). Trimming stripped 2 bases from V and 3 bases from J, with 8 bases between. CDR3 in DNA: TGTGCCAGTAGTATAACACAGGTCAATCAGCCCCAGCATTTT. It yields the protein CASSITQVNQPQHF.

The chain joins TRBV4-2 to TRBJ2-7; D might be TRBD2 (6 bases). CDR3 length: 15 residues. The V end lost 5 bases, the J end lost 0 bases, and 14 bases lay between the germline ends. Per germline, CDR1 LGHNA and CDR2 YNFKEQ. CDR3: CASSSASVLSYEQYF. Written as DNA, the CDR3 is TGTGCCAGCAGCTCCGCTAGCGTGCTCTCCTACGAGCAGTACTTC.

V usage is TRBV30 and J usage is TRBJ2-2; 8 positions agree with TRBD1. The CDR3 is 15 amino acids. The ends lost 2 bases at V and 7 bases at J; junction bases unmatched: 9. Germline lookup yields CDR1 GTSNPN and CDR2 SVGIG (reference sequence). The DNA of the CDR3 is TGTGCCTGGAGTACCGGACAGGGAGGAGTCGGGGAGCTGTTTTTT. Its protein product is CAWSTGQGGVGELFF.

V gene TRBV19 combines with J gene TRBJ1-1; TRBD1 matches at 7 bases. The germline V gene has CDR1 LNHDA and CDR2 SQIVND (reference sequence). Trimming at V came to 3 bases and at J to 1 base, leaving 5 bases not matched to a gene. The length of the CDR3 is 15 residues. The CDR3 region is CASSMGWTGNTEAFF. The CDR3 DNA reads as TGTGCCAGTAGTATGGGATGGACAGGGAACACTGAAGCTTTCTTT. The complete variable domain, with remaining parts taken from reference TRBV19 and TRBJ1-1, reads DGGITQSPKYLFRKEGQNVTLSCEQNLNHDAMYWYRQDPGQGLRLIYYSQIVNDFQKGDIAEGYSVSREKKESFPLTVTSAQKNPTAFYLCASSMGWTGNTEAFFGQGTRLTVV.

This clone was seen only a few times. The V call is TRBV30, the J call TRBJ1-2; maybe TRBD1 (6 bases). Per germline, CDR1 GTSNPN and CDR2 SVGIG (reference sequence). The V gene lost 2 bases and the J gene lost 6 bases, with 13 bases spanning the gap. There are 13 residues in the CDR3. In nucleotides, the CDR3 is TGTGCCTGGAGTTTCGGCAGGGGAGATGGCTACACCTTC. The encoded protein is CAWSFGRGDGYTF.

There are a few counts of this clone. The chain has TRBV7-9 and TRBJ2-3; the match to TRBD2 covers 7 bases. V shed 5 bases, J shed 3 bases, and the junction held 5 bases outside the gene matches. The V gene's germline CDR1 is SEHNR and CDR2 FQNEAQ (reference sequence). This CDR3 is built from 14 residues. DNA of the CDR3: TGTGCCAGCAGCCGTCGGGGAGGGACAGATACGCAGTATTTT. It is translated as CASSRRGGTDTQYF. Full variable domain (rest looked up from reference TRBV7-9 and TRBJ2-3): DTGVSQNPRHKITKRGQNVTFRCDPISEHNRLYWYRQTLGQGPEFLTYFQNEAQLEKSRLLSDRFSAERPKGSFSTLEIQRTEQGDSAMYLCASSRRGGTDTQYFGPGTRLTVL.

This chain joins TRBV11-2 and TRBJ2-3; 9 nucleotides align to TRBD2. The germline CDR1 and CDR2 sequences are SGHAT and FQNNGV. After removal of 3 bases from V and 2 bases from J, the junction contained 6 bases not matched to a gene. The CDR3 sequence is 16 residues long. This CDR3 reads CASSFLLAGHTDTQYF. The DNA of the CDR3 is TGTGCCAGCAGCTTCTTGCTAGCGGGGCACACAGATACGCAGTATTTT.